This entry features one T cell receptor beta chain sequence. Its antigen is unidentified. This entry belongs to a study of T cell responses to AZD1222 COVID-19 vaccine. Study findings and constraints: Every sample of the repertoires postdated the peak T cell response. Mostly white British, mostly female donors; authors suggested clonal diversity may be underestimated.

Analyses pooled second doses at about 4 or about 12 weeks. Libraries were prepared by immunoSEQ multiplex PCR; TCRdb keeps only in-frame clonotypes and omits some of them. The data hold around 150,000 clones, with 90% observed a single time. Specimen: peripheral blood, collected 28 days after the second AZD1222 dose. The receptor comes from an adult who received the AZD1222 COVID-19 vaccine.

The CDR3 loop is CAWSTRTGYSNQPQHF. The CDR3, as DNA: TGTGCCTGGAGTACCCGGACAGGGTATAGCAATCAGCCCCAGCATTTT. The chain links TRBV30 to TRBJ1-5; 8 bases align to TRBD1. The CDR3 contains 16 residues. V lost 2 bases, J lost 0 bases, and 6 bases stayed unmatched. Germline assignment: CDR1 GTSNPN and CDR2 SVGIG (reference sequence).